The present entry profiles one TCR beta chain with its context. Its antigen remains unknown. The record originates from a study of T cell clonotyping in hematopoietic cell transplantation. At the level of the study: Cytoreduction preceded collection of pretransplant recipient samples.

Study results and limitations: At the given depth, recipient repertoires were over 95% de novo clonotypes. Pathologically expanded recipient clonotypes increased progressively from day 30 to day 180 as diversity fell. No sorting was done, leaving CD4 and CD8 contributions mixed.

Here immunoSEQ multiplex PCR was the method, and the copy in TCRdb shows in-frame clones only, minus some. Here the sample spans about 69,000 clones, 95% to 97% being singletons. The germline V and J ends were trimmed by 0 bases and 2 bases, with 8 bases remaining between them. Per germline, CDR1 SGHTA and CDR2 FQGNSA. There are 15 residues in the CDR3. The time point was: recipient sample about 28 days before transplant, after cytoreduction. Sample: peripheral blood mononuclear cells, taken before stem cell transplant. This chain uses TRBV7-2 with TRBJ2-1; D is possibly TRBD2 (5 bases). This TCR was sampled from a woman between 50 and 59 years old with acute myeloid leukemia. Some clones in this sample may be carry-over from other donors' samples. CDR3 residues: CASSLAGNTYNEQFF. The CDR3 DNA sequence: TGTGCCAGCAGCTTAGCCGGGAACACCTACAATGAGCAGTTCTTC.